This TCR beta chain was captured in a study of cytomegalovirus exposure and HLA in healthy donors. Study-level findings and limits: According to reports, the classifier identified cytomegalovirus status with high specificity and sensitivity. Through in vitro validation, three CMV-associated chains were shown to be specific for CMV antigens. Some V segments (TRBV6-2 and TRBV6-3 among them) were excluded as indistinguishable.

Primers: 60 Vbeta forward and 13 Jbeta reverse. The assay was immunoSEQ multiplex PCR, and TCRdb's table has in-frame clones only and misses some. The sample holds around 88,000 clones, around 74% seen once. Though probably carrying unrecorded immune exposures, donors were nominally healthy at sampling. This CDR3 has 17 amino acids. Germline loops: CDR1 SGHVS, CDR2 FNYEAQ. Trimming at V came to 5 bases and at J to 5 bases, leaving 14 bases not matched to a gene. With regard to this clone: The target antigen is unknown.

The clonotype comes from a man between 45 and 60 years old in good health and CMV-seropositive. Input material: PBMCs. The chain carries TRBV7-6 and TRBJ1-4, with TRBD1 matching over 7 bases. CDR3 in amino acids: CASSEGPPGTANEKLFF. The CDR3 bases are TGTGCCAGCAGCGAGGGCCCCCCCGGGACAGCGAATGAAAAACTGTTTTTT.